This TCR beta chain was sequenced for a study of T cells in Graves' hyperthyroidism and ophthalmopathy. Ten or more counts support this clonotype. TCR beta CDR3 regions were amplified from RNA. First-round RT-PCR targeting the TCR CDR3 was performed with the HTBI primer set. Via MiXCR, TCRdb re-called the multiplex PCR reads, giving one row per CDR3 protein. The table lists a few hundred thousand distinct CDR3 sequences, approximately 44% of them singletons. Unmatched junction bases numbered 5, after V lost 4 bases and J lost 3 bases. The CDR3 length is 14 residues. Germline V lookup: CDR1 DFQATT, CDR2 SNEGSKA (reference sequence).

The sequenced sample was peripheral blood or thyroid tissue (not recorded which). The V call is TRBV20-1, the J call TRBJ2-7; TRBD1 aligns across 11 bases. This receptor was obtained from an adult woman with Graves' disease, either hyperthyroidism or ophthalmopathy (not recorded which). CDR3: CSATSGTGGYEQYF. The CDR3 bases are TGCAGTGCTACGTCCGGGACAGGGGGCTACGAGCAGTACTTC.